Listed below are T cell receptor beta chains from one sample, sequenced in a study of breast tumors, draining lymph nodes, adjacent tissues. Each CDR3 protein is one row after TCRdb ran MiXCR on the multiplex PCR reads. The sample has about 180,000 distinct CDR3 sequences, 33% seen once. Sequenced material: axillary lymph node tissue. The receptors originated from a female donor with breast cancer. Some clones in this sample may be carry-over from other donors' samples. The CDR3 runs from the conserved cysteine through the conserved F or W. The D gene is left open where the match is weak. Clone size is given for some rows only: seen once, a few or many times, or a class if the clone is expanded.

>TRBD2|many|TRBV4-1|TRBJ2-2
TGCGCCAGCCACCCCCGGGGGGGTTCGAACACCGGGGAGCTGTTTTTT
CASHPRGGSNTGELFF
>NA|NA|TRBV20-1|TRBJ1-1
TGCAGTGCTGCCCGACCGGAAAACACTGAAGCTTTCTTT
CSAARPENTEAFF
>NA|NA|TRBV11-2|TRBJ1-4
TGTGCCAGCAGCTTCCCGGGACTAGCGGCCAGGCATCCAAAACTGTTTTTT
CASSFPGLAARHPKLFF
>NA|many|TRBV12-5|TRBJ1-5
TGTGCTAGTGGGTTAGACATGTCCCAGCATTTT
CASGLDMSQHF
>TRBD1|many|TRBV5-1|TRBJ1-4
TGCGCCAGCAGCTTGGGACAGGGAGGGAATGAAAAACTGTTTTTT
CASSLGQGGNEKLFF
>TRBD1|NA|TRBV20-1|TRBJ2-1
TGCAGTGCTAGTGTCACAGGGGATGAGCAGTTCTTC
CSASVTGDEQFF
>NA|NA|TRBV4-2|TRBJ1-6
TGTGCCAGCAGCCCTTCTGCCAGGAAGAAAGTATTAGAGGATAATTCACCCCTCCACTTT
CASSPSARKKVLEDNSPLHF
>NA|NA|TRBV19|TRBJ2-4
TGTGCCAGTAGTATCCGGGTCAGGGGACAGTACTTC
CASSIRVRGQYF
>NA|NA|TRBV7-9|TRBJ2-6
NA
CASSQVVGFGIAF
>TRBD2|many|TRBV6-1|TRBJ2-2
TGTGCCAGCAACAGCGGGGTGAACACCGGGGAGCTGTTTTTT
CASNSGVNTGELFF
>TRBD2|many|TRBV11-3|TRBJ2-7
TGTGCCAGCAGCCCTAGACTAGCGGGGGACTACGAGCAGTACTTC
CASSPRLAGDYEQYF
>NA|many|TRBV9|TRBJ2-3
TGTGCCAGCAGCGTACAGGCAGATACGCAGTATTTT
CASSVQADTQYF
>NA|many|TRBV20-1|TRBJ1-2
TGCAGTGCTAGTTCAATCTATGGCTACACCTTC
CSASSIYGYTF
>TRBD2|many|TRBV7-2|TRBJ2-3
TGTGCCAGCAGCTTCCAACGGGGGGGCTCAGATACGCAGTATTTT
CASSFQRGGSDTQYF
>NA|many|TRBV4-1|TRBJ2-7
TGCGCCAGCAGCCTAAAAAAACGGGACTCACGCGGGTACGAGCAGTACTTC
CASSLKKRDSRGYEQYF
>NA|many|TRBV12-3/TRBV12-4|TRBJ2-7
TGTGCCAGCAGTTTAGGGAGCGGATACGAGCAGTACTTC
CASSLGSGYEQYF
>TRBD2|many|TRBV7-9|TRBJ2-7
TGTGCCAGCAGCGCCCCGACTAGCGGAAGCTCCTACGAGCAGTACTTC
CASSAPTSGSSYEQYF
>NA|many|TRBV4-2|TRBJ1-5
TGTGCCAGCAGCCAAGGAGGGTACGATCAGCCCCAGCATTTT
CASSQGGYDQPQHF
>NA|many|TRBV5-6|TRBJ2-1
TGTGCCAGCAGCGTGGATACCGGGACGACCTACAATGAGCAGTTCTTC
CASSVDTGTTYNEQFF
>NA|once|TRBV7-9|TRBJ2-7
TGTGCCAGCAGCTTCGGGCTAGTGGGAGCCGACGAGCAGTACTTC
CASSFGLVGADEQYF
>NA|NA|TRBV19|TRBJ1-4
TGTGCCAGTAACGGGGGAGTAGGAGAAAAACTGTTTTTT
CASNGGVGEKLFF
>NA|NA|TRBV27|TRBJ1-4
TGTGCCAGCAGTTTCGGGGGACTCAATGAAAAACTGTTTTTT
CASSFGGLNEKLFF
>NA|many|TRBV25-1|TRBJ1-3
TGTGCCAGCAGTGAATTACAAGGGCGAGACACCATATATTTT
CASSELQGRDTIYF
>TRBD2|NA|TRBV10-3|TRBJ2-5
TGTGCCATCAGTGAGTCGTCTAGTCTAGCGGGGGAAGAGACCCAGTACTTC
CAISESSSLAGEETQYF
>TRBD1|NA|TRBV7-9|TRBJ1-1
TGTGCCAGCGCACGGGACAGGGCTGGTGAAGCTTTCTTT
CASARDRAGEAFF
>TRBD1|many|TRBV29-1|TRBJ1-5
TGCAGCGTCCTTTTTACAGGGGGCATTGGGCCCCAGCATTTT
CSVLFTGGIGPQHF
>NA|NA|TRBV27|TRBJ2-7
TGTGCCAGCAGACATAGGGGGGGGTACGAGCAGTACTTC
CASRHRGGYEQYF
>NA|many|TRBV6-5|TRBJ1-3
TGTGCCACCGCTTCGAATGGAAACACCATATATTTT
CATASNGNTIYF
>NA|many|TRBV7-6|TRBJ2-7
TGTGCCAGCAGCTTAGACCCTACGTGGAACGAGCAGTACTTC
CASSLDPTWNEQYF
>NA|many|TRBV2|TRBJ2-7
TGTGCCAGCAGTTACGACTCGAGCTCCTACGAGCAGTACTTC
CASSYDSSSYEQYF
>NA|NA|TRBV24-1|TRBJ1-3
TGTGCCACCAGTGGTTTGGACCTGGCCGTCTCTGGAAACACCATATATTTT
CATSGLDLAVSGNTIYF
>TRBD2|NA|TRBV4-2|TRBJ2-5
TGTGCCAGCAGCCAAGAACTAGCGGGGACCCAAGAGACCCAGTACTTC
CASSQELAGTQETQYF
>NA|NA|TRBV18|TRBJ1-4
TGTGCCAGTTCACGGCTACCTAATGAAAAACTGTTTTTT
CASSRLPNEKLFF
>NA|many|TRBV20-1|TRBJ2-5
TGCAGTGCTAGAGCCGCGGGTGCGGAGACCCAGTACTTC
CSARAAGAETQYF
>NA|NA|TRBV5-1|TRBJ1-1
TGCGCCAGCAGCGTTGACAGGAACACTGAAGCTTTCTTT
CASSVDRNTEAFF
>TRBD2|NA|TRBV15|TRBJ2-7
TGTGCCCCCCCCCCCAGCGGGAGGTACGAGCAGTACTTC
CAPPPSGRYEQYF
>TRBD2|many|TRBV20-1|TRBJ2-1
TGCAGTGCTAAGCGGACTAGCGGGAACAGTGAGCAGTTCTTC
CSAKRTSGNSEQFF
>NA|many|TRBV6-1|TRBJ1-6
TGTGCCAGCAGTGAAAGGTTATATAATTCACCCCTCCACTTT
CASSERLYNSPLHF
>NA|NA|TRBV6-1|TRBJ2-3
TGTGCCAGCACCGAGAGGGGCCGAGGGTGCACAGATACGCAGTATTTT
CASTERGRGCTDTQYF
>NA|many|TRBV7-9|TRBJ1-5
TGTGCCAGCAGCAAGGAAACGCGTGGGGGCAATCAGCCCCAGCATTTT
CASSKETRGGNQPQHF
>NA|many|TRBV12-3/TRBV12-4|TRBJ1-5
TGTGCCAGCATGTGGAGCAATCAGCCCCAGCATTTT
CASMWSNQPQHF
>NA|many|TRBV7-2|TRBJ1-2
TGTGCCAGCAGCTCCCCTCCCTCGGGGGGGCCCTATGGCTACACCTTC
CASSSPPSGGPYGYTF
>NA|NA|TRBV12-3/TRBV12-4|TRBJ1-1
TGTGCCAGCAAATTAGACGGGAACACTGAAGCTTTCTTT
CASKLDGNTEAFF
>TRBD1|NA|TRBV11-2|TRBJ2-3
TGTGCCAGCAGCTGGACAGGGGGCGCAGATACGCAGTATTTT
CASSWTGGADTQYF
>NA|NA|TRBV6-2/TRBV6-3|TRBJ2-3
TGTGCCAGCCATCGAGGGGTCAACACGATCACAGATACGCAGTATTTT
CASHRGVNTITDTQYF
>NA|many|TRBV6-6|TRBJ2-3
TGTGCCAGCAGTCGTCAGGGCCCTCCAGATACGCAGTATTTT
CASSRQGPPDTQYF
>TRBD2|NA|TRBV20-1|TRBJ2-3
TGCAGTGCTAGGGTAGCGGGATTCCCACCTGATAGCACGGATACGCGGTATTTT
CSARVAGFPPDSTDTRYF
>NA|NA|TRBV12-3/TRBV12-4|TRBJ2-1
TGTGCCAGCAGTTTCGGTCGGACTAATCCAGTTGAGCAGTTCTTC
CASSFGRTNPVEQFF
>TRBD2|many|TRBV7-8|TRBJ2-1
TGTGCCAGCCTATCTTTTCCCGGGACTAGCGGGGGGGCGTTCAATGAGCAGTTCTTC
CASLSFPGTSGGAFNEQFF